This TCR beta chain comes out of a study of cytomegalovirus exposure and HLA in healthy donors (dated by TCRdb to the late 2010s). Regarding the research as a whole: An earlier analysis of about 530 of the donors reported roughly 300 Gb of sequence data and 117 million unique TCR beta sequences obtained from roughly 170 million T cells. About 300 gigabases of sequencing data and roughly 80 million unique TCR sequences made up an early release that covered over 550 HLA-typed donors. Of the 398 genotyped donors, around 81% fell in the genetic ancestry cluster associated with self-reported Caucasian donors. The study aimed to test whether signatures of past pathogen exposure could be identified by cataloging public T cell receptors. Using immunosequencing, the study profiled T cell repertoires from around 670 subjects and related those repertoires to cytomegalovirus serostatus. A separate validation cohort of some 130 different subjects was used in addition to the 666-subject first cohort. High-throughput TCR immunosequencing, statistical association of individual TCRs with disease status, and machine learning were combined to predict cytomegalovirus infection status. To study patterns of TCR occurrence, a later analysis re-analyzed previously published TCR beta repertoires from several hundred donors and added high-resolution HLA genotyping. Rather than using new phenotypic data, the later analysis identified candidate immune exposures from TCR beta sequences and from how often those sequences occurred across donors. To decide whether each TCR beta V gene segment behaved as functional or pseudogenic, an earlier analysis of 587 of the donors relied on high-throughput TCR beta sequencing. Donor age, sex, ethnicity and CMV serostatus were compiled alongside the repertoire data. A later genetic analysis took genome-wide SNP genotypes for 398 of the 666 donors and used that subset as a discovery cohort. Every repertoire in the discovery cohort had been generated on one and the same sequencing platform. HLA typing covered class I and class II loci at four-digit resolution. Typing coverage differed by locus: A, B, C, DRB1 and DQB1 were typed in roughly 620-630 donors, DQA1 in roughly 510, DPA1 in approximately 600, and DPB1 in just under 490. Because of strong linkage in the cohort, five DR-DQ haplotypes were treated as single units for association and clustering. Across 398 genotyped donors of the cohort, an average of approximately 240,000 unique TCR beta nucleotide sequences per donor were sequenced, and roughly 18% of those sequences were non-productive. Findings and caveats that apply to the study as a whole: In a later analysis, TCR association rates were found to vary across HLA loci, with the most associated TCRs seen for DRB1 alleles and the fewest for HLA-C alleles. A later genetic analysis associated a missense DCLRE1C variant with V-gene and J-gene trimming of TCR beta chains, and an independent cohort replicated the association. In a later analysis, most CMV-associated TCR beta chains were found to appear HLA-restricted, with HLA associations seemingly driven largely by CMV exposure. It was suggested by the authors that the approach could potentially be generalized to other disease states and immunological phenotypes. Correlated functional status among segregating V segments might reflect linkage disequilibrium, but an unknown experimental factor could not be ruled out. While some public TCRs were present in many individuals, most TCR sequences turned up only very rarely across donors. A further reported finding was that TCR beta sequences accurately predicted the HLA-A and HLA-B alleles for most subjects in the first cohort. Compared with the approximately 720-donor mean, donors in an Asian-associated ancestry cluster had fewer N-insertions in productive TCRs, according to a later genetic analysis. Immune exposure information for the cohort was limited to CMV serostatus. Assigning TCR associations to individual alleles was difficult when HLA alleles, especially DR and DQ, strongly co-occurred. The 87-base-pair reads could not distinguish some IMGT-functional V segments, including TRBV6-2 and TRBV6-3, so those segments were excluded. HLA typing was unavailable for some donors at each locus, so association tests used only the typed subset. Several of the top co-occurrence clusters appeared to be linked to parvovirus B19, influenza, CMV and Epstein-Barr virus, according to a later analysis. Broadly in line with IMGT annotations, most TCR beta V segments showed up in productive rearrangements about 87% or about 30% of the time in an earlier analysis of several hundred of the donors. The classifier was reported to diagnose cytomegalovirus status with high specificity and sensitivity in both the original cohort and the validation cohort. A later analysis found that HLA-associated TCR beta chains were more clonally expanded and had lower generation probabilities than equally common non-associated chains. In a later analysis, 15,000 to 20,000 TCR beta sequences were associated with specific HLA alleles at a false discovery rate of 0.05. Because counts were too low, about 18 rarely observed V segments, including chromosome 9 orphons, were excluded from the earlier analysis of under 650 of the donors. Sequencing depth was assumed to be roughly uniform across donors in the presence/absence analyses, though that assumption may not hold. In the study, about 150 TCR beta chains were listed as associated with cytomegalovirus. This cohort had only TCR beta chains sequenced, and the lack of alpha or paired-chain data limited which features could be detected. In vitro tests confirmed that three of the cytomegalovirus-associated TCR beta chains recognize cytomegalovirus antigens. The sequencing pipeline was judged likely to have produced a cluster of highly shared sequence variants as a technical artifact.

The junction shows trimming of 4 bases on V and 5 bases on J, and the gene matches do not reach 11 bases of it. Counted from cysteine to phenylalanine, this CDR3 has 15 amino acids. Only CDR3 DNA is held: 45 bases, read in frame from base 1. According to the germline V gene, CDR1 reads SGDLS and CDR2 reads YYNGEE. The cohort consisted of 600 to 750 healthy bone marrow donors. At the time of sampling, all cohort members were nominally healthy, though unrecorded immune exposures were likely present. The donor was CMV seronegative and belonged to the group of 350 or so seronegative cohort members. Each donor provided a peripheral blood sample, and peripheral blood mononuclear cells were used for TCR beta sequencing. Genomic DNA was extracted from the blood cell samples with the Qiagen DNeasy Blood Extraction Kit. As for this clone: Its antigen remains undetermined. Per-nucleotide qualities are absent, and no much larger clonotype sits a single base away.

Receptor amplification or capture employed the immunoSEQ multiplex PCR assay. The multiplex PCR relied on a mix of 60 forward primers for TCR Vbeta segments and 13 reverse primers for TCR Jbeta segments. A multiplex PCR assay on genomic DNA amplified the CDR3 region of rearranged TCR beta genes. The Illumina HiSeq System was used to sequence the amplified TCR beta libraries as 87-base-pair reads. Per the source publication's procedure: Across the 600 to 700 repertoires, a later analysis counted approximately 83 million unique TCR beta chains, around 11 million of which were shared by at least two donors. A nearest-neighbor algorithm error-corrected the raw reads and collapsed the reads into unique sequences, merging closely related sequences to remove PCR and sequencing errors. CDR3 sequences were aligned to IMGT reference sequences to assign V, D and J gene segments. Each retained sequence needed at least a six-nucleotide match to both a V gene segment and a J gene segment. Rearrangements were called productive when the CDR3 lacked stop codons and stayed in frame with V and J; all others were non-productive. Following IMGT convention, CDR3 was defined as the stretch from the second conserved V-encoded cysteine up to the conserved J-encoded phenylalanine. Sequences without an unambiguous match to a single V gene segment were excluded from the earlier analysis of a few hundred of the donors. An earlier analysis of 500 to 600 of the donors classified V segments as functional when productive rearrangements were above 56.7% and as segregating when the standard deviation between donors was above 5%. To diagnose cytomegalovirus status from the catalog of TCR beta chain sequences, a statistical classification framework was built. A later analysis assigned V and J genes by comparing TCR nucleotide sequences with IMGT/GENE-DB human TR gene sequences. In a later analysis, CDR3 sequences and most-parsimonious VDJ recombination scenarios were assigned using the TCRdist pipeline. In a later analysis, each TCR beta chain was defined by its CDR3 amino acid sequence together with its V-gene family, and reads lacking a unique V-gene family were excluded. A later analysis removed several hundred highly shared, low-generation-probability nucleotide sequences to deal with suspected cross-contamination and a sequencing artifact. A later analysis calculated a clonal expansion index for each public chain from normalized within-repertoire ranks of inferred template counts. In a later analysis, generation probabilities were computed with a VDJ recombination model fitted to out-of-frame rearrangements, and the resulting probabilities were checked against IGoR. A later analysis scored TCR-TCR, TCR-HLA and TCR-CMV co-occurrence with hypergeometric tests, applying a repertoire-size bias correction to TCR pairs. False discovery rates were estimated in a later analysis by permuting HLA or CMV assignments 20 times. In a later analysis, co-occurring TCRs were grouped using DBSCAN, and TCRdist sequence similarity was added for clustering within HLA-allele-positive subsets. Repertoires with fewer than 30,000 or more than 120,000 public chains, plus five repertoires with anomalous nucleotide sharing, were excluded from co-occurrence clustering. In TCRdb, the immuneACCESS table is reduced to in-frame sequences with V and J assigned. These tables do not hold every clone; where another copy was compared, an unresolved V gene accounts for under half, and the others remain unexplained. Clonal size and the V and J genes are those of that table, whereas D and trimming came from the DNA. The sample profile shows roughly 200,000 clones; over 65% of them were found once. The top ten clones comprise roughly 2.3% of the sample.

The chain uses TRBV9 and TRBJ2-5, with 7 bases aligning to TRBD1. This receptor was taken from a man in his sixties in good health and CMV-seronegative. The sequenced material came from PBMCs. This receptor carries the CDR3 CASSPRQGLGETQYF. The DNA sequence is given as TGTGCCAGCAGCCCAAGACAGGGTTTAGGGGAGACCCAGTACTTC. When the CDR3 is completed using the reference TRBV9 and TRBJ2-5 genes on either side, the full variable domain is DSGVTQTPKHLITATGQRVTLRCSPRSGDLSVYWYQQSLDQGLQFLIQYYNGEERAKGNILERFSAQQFPDLHSELNLSSLELGDSALYFCASSPRQGLGETQYFGPGTRLLVL.